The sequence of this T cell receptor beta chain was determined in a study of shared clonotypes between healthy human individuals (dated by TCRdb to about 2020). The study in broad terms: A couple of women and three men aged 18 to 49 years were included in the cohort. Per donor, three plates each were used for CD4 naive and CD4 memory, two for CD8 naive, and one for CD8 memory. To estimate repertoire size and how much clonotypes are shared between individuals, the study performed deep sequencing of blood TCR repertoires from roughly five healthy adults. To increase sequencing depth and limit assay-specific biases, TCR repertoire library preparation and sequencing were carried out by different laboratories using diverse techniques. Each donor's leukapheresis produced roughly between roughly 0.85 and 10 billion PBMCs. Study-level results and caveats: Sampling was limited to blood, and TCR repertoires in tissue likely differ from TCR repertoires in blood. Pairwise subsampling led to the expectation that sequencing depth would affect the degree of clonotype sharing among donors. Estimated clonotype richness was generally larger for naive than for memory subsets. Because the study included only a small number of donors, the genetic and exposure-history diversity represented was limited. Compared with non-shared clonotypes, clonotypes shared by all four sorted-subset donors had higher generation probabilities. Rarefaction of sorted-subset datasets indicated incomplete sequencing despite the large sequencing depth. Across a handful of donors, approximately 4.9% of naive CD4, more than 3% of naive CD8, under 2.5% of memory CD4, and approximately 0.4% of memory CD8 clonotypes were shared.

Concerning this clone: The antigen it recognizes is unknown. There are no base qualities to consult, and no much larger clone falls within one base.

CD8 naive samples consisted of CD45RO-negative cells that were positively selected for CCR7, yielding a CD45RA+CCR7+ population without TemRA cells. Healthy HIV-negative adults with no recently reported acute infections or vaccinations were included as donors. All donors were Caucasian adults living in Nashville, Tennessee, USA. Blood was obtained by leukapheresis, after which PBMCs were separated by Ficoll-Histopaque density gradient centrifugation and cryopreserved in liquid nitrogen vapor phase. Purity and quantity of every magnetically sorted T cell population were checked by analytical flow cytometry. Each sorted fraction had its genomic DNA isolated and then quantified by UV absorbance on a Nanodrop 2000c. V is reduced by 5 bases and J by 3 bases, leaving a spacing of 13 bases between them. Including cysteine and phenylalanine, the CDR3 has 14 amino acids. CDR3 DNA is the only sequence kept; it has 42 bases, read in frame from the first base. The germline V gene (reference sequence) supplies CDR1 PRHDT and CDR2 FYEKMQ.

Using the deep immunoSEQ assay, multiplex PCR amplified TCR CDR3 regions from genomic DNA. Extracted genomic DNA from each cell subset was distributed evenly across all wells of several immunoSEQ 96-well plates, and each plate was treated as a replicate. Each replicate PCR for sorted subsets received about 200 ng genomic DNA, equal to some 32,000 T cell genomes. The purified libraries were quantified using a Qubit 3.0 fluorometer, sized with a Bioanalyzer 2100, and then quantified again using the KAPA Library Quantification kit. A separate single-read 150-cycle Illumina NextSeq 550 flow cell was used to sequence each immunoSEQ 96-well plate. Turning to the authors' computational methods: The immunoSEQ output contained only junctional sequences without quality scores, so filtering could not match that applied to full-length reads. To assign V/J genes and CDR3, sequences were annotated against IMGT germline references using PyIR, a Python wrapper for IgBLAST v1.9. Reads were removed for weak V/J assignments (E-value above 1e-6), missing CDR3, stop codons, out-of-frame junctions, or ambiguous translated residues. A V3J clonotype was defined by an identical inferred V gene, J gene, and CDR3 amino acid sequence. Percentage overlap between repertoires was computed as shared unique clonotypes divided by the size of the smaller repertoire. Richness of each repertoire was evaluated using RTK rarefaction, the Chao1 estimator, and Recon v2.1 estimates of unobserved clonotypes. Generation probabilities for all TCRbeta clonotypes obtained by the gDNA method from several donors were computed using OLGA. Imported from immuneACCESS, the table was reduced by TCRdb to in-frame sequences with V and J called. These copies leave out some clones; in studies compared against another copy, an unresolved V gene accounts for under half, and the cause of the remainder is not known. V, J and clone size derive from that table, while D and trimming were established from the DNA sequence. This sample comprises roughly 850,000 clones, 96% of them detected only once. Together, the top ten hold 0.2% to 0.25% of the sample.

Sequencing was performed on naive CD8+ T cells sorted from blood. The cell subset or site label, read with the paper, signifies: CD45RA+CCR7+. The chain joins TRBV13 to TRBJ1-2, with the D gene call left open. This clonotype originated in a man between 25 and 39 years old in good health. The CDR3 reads CASSLQGSYYGYTF. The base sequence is TGTGCCAGCAGCCTCCAAGGGTCTTACTATGGCTACACCTTC.